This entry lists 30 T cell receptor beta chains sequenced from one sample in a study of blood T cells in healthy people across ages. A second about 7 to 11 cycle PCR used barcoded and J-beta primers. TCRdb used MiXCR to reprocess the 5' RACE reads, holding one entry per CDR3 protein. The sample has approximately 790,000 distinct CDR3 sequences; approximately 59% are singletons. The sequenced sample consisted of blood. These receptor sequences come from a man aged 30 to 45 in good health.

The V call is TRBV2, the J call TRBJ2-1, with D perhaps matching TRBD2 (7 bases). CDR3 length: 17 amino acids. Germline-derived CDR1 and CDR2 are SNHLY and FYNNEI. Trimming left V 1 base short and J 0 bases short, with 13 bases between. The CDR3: CASSEEGGARSYNEQFF. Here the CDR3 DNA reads TGTGCCAGCAGTGAAGAGGGGGGGGCCCGCTCCTACAATGAGCAGTTCTTC.

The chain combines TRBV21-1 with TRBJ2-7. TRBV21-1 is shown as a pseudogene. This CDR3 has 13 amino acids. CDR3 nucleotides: TGTGCCAGTTCCAAAAAAGGCAGTTACGAGCAGTACTTC. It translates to CASSKKGSYEQYF.

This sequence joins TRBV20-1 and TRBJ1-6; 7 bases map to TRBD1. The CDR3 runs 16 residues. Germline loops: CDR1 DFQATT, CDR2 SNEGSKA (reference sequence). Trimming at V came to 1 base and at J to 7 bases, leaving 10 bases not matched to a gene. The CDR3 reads CSARATRQGRNSPLHF. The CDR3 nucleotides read TGCAGTGCTAGAGCCACTCGACAGGGACGAAATTCACCCCTCCACTTT.

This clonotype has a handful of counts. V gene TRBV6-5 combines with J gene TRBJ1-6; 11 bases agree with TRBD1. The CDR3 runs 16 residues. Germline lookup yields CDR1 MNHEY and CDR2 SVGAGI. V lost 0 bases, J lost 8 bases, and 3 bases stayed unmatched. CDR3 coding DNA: TGTGCCAGCAGTTACTCGGACAGGGGGCGGTATTCACCCCTCCACTTT. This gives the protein CASSYSDRGRYSPLHF.

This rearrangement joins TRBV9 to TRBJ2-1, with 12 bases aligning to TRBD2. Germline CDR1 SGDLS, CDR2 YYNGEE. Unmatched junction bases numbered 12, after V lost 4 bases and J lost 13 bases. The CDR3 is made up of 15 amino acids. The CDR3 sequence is CASSPSGGAKETQFF. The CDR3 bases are TGTGCCAGCAGCCCTAGCGGGGGGGCAAAGGAGACCCAGTTCTTC.

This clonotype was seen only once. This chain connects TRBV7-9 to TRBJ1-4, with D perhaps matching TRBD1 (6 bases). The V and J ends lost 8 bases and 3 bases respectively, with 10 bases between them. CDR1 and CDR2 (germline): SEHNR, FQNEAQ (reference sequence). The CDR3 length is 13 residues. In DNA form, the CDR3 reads TGTGCCAGCCGTGGACAGCCTAATGAAAAACTGTTTTTT. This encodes CASRGQPNEKLFF.

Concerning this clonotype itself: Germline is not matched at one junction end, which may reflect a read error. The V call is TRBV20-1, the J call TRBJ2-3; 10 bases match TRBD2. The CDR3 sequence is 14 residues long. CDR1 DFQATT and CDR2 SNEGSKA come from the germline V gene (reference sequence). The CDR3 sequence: CSARTSGNTDTQYF. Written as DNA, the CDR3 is TGTAGTGCCCGGACTAGCGGTAATACAGATACGCAGTATTTT.

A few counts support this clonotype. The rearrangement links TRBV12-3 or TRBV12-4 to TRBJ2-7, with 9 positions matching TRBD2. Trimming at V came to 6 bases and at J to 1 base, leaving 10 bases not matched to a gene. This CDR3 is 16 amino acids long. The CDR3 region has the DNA TGTGCCAGCAGCTTCACCCATAGCGGGGGTTCCTACGAGCAGTACTTC. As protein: CASSFTHSGGSYEQYF.

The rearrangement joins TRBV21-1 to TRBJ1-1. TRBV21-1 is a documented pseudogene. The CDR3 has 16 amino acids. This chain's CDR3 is CASSPRRVRADTEAFF. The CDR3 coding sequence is TGTGCCAGCAGCCCACGAAGGGTACGGGCTGACACTGAAGCTTTCTTT.

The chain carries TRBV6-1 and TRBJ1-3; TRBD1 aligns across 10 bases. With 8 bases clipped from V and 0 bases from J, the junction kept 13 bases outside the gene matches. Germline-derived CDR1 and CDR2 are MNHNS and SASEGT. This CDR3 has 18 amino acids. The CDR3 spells CASAGQGSVRSSGNTIYF. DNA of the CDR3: TGTGCCAGCGCGGGACAGGGGTCCGTTCGTAGCTCTGGAAACACCATATATTTT.

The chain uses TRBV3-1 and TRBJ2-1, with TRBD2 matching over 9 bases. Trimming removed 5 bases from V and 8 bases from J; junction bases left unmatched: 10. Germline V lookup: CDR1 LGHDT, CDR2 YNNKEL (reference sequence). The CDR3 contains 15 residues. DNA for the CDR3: TGTGCCAGCAGCAGAAGCGGGGGGAAGTTCGATGAGCAGTTCTTC. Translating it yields CASSRSGGKFDEQFF.

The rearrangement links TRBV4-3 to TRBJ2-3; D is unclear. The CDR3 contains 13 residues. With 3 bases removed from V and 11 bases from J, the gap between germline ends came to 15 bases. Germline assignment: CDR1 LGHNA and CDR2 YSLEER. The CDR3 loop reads CASSQDQQPRQYF. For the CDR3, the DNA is TGCGCCAGCAGCCAGGACCAGCAACCTCGGCAGTATTTT.

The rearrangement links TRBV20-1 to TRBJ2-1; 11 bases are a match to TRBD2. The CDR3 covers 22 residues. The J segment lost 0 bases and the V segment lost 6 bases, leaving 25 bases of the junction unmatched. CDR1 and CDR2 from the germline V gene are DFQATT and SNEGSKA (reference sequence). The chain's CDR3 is CSAHLGTLRLAGRSSSYNEQFF. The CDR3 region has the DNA TGCAGTGCCCACCTTGGGACTTTACGACTAGCGGGACGTTCGAGCTCCTACAATGAGCAGTTCTTC.

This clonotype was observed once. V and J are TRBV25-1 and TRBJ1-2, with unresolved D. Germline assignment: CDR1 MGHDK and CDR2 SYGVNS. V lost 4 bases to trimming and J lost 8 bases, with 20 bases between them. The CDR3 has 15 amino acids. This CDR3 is CASSARLGESSGYTF. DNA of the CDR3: TGTGCCAGCAGTGCCCGACTAGGAGAGAGTTCCGGCTACACCTTC.

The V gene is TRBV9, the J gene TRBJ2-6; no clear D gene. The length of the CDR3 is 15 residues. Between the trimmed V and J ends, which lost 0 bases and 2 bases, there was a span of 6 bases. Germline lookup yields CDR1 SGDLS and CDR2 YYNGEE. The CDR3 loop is CASSVDTTGANVLTF. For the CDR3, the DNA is TGTGCCAGCAGCGTAGACACTACTGGGGCCAACGTCCTGACTTTC.

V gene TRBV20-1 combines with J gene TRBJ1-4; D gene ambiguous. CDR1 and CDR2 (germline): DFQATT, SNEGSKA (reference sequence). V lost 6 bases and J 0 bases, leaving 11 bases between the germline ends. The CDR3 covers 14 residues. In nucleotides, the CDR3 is TGCAGTGCCATGGACCCGGCAACTAATGAAAAACTGTTTTTT. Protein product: CSAMDPATNEKLFF.

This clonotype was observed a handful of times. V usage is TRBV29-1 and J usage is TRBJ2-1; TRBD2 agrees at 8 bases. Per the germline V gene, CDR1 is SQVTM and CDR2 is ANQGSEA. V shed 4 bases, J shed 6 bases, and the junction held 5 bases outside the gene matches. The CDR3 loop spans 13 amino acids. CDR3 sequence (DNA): TGCAGCGTTGGAGTGACTAGCGTCAATGAGCAGTTCTTC. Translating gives CSVGVTSVNEQFF.

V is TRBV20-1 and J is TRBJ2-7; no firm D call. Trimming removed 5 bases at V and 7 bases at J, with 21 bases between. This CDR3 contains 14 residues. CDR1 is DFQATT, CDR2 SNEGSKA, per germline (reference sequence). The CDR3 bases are TGCAGTGCTCCTCCAGGAACCTCTTTCAATGAGCAGTACTTC. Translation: CSAPPGTSFNEQYF.

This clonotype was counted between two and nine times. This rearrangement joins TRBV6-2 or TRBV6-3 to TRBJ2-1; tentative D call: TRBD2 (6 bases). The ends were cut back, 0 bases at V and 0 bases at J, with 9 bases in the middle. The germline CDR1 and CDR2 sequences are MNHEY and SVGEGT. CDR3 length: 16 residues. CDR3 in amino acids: CASSYSGGGSYNEQFF. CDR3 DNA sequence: TGTGCCAGCAGTTACTCTGGGGGAGGCTCCTACAATGAGCAGTTCTTC.

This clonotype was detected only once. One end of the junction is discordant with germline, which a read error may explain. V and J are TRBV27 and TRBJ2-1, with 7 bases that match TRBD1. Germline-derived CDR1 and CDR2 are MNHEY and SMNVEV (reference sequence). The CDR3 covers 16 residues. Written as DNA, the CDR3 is TGTGCCAGCAGCGCTCCGGGACAGTTCCCCTACAACGAGCAGTTCTTC. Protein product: CASSAPGQFPYNEQFF.

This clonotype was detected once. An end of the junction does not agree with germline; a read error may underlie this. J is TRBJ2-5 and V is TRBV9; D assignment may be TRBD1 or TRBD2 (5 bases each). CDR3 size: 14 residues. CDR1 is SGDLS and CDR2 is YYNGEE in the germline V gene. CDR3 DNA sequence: TGTGCCAGCAGCGTAGGGACACGGGAAGAGACCGAGTACTTC. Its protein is CASSVGTREETEYF.

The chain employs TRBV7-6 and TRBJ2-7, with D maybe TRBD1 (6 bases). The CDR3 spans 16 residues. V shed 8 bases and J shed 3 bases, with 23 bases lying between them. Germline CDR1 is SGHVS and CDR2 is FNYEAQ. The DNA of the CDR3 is TGTGCCAGCCGATTGGGGCCCGGGACAAGCAACTACGAGCAGTACTTC. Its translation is CASRLGPGTSNYEQYF.

CDR3 in amino acids: CASDRGPYEQYF. In DNA, the CDR3 is TGTGCCTCGGACAGGGGTCCCTACGAGCAGTACTTC. J is TRBJ2-4 and V is TRBV30, with 9 bases matching TRBD1. With the DNA end fitting TRBJ2-7 better, the J assignment may be wrong. This CDR3 has 12 amino acids. Germline V gene sequence: CDR1 GTSNPN, CDR2 SVGIG (reference sequence).

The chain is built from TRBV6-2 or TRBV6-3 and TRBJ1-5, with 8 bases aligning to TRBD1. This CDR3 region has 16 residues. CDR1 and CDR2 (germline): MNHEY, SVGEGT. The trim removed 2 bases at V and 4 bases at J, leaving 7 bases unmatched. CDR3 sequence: CASSYPRGQGNQPQHF. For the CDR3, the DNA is TGTGCCAGCAGTTACCCTCGTGGACAGGGAAATCAGCCCCAGCATTTT.

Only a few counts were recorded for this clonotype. The CDR3 is CASSVASVGTDTQYF. The CDR3, as DNA: TGTGCCAGCAGCGTAGCTAGCGTGGGCACAGATACGCAGTATTTT. This chain links TRBV9 with TRBJ2-3, with a weak D call TRBD2 (6 bases). The germline V gene encodes CDR1 SGDLS and CDR2 YYNGEE. The CDR3 covers 15 residues. The ends were cut back, 0 bases at V and 1 base at J, with 9 bases in the middle.

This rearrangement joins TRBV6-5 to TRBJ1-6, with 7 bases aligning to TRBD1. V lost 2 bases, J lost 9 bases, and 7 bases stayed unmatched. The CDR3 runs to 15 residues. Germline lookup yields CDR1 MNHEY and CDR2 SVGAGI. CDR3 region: CASSYRTGGSSPLHF. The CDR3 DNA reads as TGTGCCAGCAGTTACAGGACAGGAGGTAGTTCACCCCTCCACTTT.

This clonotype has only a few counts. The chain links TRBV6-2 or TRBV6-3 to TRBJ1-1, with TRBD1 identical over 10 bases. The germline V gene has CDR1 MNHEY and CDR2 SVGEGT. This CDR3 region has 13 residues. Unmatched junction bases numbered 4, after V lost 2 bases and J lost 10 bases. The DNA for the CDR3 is TGTGCCAGCAGTTACACTGGACAGGGGGGAGCTTTCTTT. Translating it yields CASSYTGQGGAFF.

The CDR3 nucleotides read TGTGCCAGCAGCCCCCTAGCGGGGAGAAACAATGAGCAGTTCTTC. Protein product: CASSPLAGRNNEQFF. This chain joins TRBV7-2 and TRBJ2-1; 9 nucleotides line up with TRBD2. The length of the CDR3 is 15 residues. V shed 5 bases, J shed 5 bases, and the junction held 7 bases outside the gene matches. Per germline, CDR1 SGHTA and CDR2 FQGNSA. Based on the CDR3 plus reference TRBV7-2 and TRBJ2-1, the full variable domain is GAGVSQSPSNKVTEKGKDVELRCDPISGHTALYWYRQSLGQGLEFLIYFQGNSAPDKSGLPSDRFSAERTGGSVSTLTIQRTQQEDSAVYLCASSPLAGRNNEQFFGPGTRLTVL.

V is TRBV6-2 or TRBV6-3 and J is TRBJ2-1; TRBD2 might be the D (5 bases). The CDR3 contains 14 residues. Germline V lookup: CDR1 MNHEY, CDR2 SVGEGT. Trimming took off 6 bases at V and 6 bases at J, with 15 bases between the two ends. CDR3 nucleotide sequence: TGTGCCAGCAGAAGAGTGGGGAGCCGCAATGAGCAGTTCTTC. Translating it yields CASRRVGSRNEQFF.

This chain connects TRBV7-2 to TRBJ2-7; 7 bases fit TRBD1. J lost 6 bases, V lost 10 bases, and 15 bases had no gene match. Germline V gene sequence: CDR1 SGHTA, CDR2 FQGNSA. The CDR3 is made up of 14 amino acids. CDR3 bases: TGTGCCATCCGACGGACAGGCAGATCGGGCGAGCAGTACTTC. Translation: CAIRRTGRSGEQYF.